Listed here are 20 T cell receptor beta chains from one sample, sequenced in a study of T cell clonality in common variable immunodeficiency. Study-wide findings and caveats: Common variable immunodeficiency TCR beta sequences reportedly had fewer deletions and N-nucleotide insertions.

Assay used: immunoSEQ multiplex PCR; TCRdb lists only in-frame clones, some missing. The record shows 15,000 to 20,000 clones for this sample, with no singletons present. These receptors' targets are unknown. Sequenced sample: peripheral blood mononuclear cells. The receptors were sampled from a human donor with common variable immunodeficiency.

Note on this clone: The sequenced fragment ends 3 residues before the CDR3 boundary, so the rest is inferred from the germline J gene. V is TRBV20-1 and J is TRBJ2-3; D possibly corresponds to TRBD2 (6 bases). V lost 3 bases to trimming and J lost 8 bases, with 15 bases between them. The CDR3 totals 13 residues. Germline V gene sequence: CDR1 DFQATT, CDR2 SNEGSKA (reference sequence). The CDR3 bases that were read are TGCAGTGCTAGCCCGCGGGGCCTTCCTACG. Amino acid sequence: CSASPRGLPT. The entire CDR3 is CSASPRGLPTQYF.

This clone was seen only a few times. The chain's CDR3 is CASSLATVNTEAFF. The part of the CDR3 DNA that was read is TGTGCCAGCAGCTTAGCGACAGTGAACACTGAA. The V gene is TRBV7-9, the J gene TRBJ1-1, with D maybe TRBD1 (5 bases). The sequenced fragment ends 3 residues before the CDR3 boundary, so the rest is inferred from the germline J gene. V lost 0 bases and J lost 0, with 5 bases in between. Germline V gene sequence: CDR1 SEHNR, CDR2 FQNEAQ (reference sequence). CDR3 length equals 14 residues.

This clone is medium-sized. The missing CDR3 end, 3 residues past where the read stops, is filled in from the germline J gene. This chain connects TRBV23-1 to TRBJ2-2; 12 positions match TRBD2. TRBV23-1 falls under the ORF class, with uncertain function. J gave up 1 base and V 0 bases, and 12 bases lay outside the gene matches. CDR3 length: 21 residues. CDR3 bases read: TGCGCCAGCAGTCAATCTCCGCCCCTAGCGGGAGGGCCTTGGAACACCGGGGAG. Its translation is CASSQSPPLAGGPWNTGE. The whole CDR3 protein reads CASSQSPPLAGGPWNTGELFF.

By frequency in the sample, this clone is medium-sized. The DNA ends 3 residues before the CDR3 does, and the rest of the CDR3 is filled in from the germline J gene. The same CDR3 arises from other DNA sequences in this sample as well. This rearrangement joins TRBV2 to TRBJ2-5; D unresolved. Per germline, CDR1 SNHLY and CDR2 FYNNEI. CDR3 length equals 11 residues. The germline V and J ends were trimmed by 6 bases and 2 bases, with 4 bases remaining between them. CDR3 sequence reads: CASSVQETQYF. The sequenced part of the CDR3 DNA is TGTGCCAGCAGCGTTCAAGAGACC. The variable domain in full, with the rest retrieved from reference TRBV2 and TRBJ2-5, is EPEVTQTPSHQVTQMGQEVILRCVPISNHLYFYWYRQILGQKVEFLVSFYNNEISEKSEIFDDQFSVERPDGSNFTLKIRSTKLEDSAMYFCASSVQETQYFGPGTRLLVL.

This clone was seen more than once but under ten times. From the germline J gene comes the end of the CDR3, since the read stops 3 residues before it. The V and J genes are TRBV11-2 and TRBJ1-1; no definite D call. CDR3 length equals 13 residues. Germline assignment: CDR1 SGHAT and CDR2 FQNNGV. Partial CDR3 DNA: TGTGCCAGCTCCATTACAGCACCCCAAGAA. Protein sequence: CASSITAPQE. In full, the CDR3 reads CASSITAPQEAFF.

This clone was counted at least ten times. The CDR3 end is not reached by the read, which stops 3 residues before it; the germline J gene fills it in. V is TRBV18 and J is TRBJ2-1; TRBD2 agrees at 7 bases. CDR1 KGHSH and CDR2 LQKENI come from the germline V gene. V shed 4 bases, J shed 1 base, and the junction held 4 bases outside the gene matches. The CDR3 has 15 residues. Here the CDR3 reads CASSLAGDSYNEQFF. The sequenced part of the CDR3 DNA is TGTGCCAGCTCACTAGCGGGCGATTCCTACAATGAG.

This clone was picked up many times. The observed sequence ends 3 residues before the CDR3 terminus, with the missing tail filled in from the germline J gene. This rearrangement joins TRBV18 to TRBJ2-1, with 9 bases identical to TRBD1. Looked up from germline, CDR1 is KGHSH and CDR2 is LQKENI. With V trimmed by 4 bases and J by 0 bases, 7 bases remained unmatched. The length of the CDR3 is 17 residues. The CDR3 reads CASSLRGTGSSYNEQFF. Partial CDR3 DNA: TGTGCCAGCTCACTCAGGGGGACAGGGAGCTCCTACAATGAG.

This clone was seen many times. The read ends 3 residues shy of where the CDR3 ends; the end is completed using the germline J gene. The chain uses TRBV2 and TRBJ2-7, with 7 bases fitting TRBD1. CDR1 is SNHLY and CDR2 is FYNNEI in the germline V gene. The CDR3 is 13 amino acids. With 5 bases clipped from V and 5 bases from J, the junction kept 6 bases outside the gene matches. The CDR3: CASSLTGVHEQYF. Incomplete CDR3 DNA: TGTGCCAGCAGTCTAACAGGGGTCCACGAG. Full variable domain (rest looked up from reference TRBV2 and TRBJ2-7): EPEVTQTPSHQVTQMGQEVILRCVPISNHLYFYWYRQILGQKVEFLVSFYNNEISEKSEIFDDQFSVERPDGSNFTLKIRSTKLEDSAMYFCASSLTGVHEQYFGPGTRLTVT.

The sequenced CDR3 bases are TGTGCCAGCAGTACCGGGACTAGTAATTCAGATACG. Protein product: CASSTGTSNSDT. The CDR3 reads in full as CASSTGTSNSDTQYF. The chain is built from TRBV2 and TRBJ2-3; 8 nucleotides align to TRBD2. The read terminates 3 residues before the CDR3 end, so the remaining end is supplied by the germline J gene. Germline assignment: CDR1 SNHLY and CDR2 FYNNEI. Trimming cost V 5 bases and J 4 bases; bases outside gene matches: 8. The CDR3 covers 15 residues.

This clone appeared a few times. The read terminates 3 residues ahead of where the CDR3 ends, so the germline J gene completes it. V gene TRBV5-6 combines with J gene TRBJ1-2, with D uncertain. Germline CDR1 reads SGHDT; CDR2 reads YYEEEE. Trimming took 1 base from V and 2 from J, leaving 9 bases between them. CDR3 length equals 14 residues. The sequenced CDR3 bases are TGTGCCAGCAGCTTGACAGCACGAAACTATGGC. Translated: CASSLTARNYG. The whole CDR3 reads CASSLTARNYGYTF. Supplemented by reference TRBV5-6 and TRBJ1-2, the full variable domain reads DAGVTQSPTHLIKTRGQQVTLRCSPKSGHDTVSWYQQALGQGPQFIFQYYEEEERQRGNFPDRFSGHQFPNYSSELNVNALLLGDSALYLCASSLTARNYGYTFGSGTRLTVV.

As concerns this clone: The CDR3 extends 3 residues past the end of the read, so its final part is completed from the germline J gene. J is TRBJ2-5 and V is TRBV18; 7 positions agree with TRBD2. CDR1 and CDR2 (germline): KGHSH, LQKENI. V dropped 2 bases and J dropped 2; count of bases not matched to a gene: 8. The CDR3 sequence is 16 residues long. CDR3 sequence reads: CASSPELAGVQETQYF. The CDR3 DNA, read in part, is TGTGCCAGCTCACCAGAACTGGCGGGAGTACAAGAGACC. The full variable domain, in which reference TRBV18 and TRBJ2-5 provide the parts outside the CDR3, is NAGVMQNPRHLVRRRGQEARLRCSPMKGHSHVYWYRQLPEEGLKFMVYLQKENIIDESGMPKERFSAEFPKEGPSILRIQQVVRGDSAAYFCASSPELAGVQETQYFGPGTRLLVL.

A few counts support this clone. The read ends 3 residues before the CDR3 terminus; that terminus is restored from the germline J gene. The chain carries TRBV18 and TRBJ1-1; perhaps TRBD1 as D (5 bases). Per the germline V gene, CDR1 is KGHSH and CDR2 is LQKENI. The CDR3 has 17 amino acids. V gave up 3 bases and J gave up 0 bases, with 17 bases separating them. The CDR3 protein is CASSPLRTGGLNTEAFF. The covered CDR3 bases are TGTGCCAGCTCACCCCTACGTACCGGGGGGTTGAACACTGAA. Full variable domain (missing parts from reference TRBV18 and TRBJ1-1): NAGVMQNPRHLVRRRGQEARLRCSPMKGHSHVYWYRQLPEEGLKFMVYLQKENIIDESGMPKERFSAEFPKEGPSILRIQQVVRGDSAAYFCASSPLRTGGLNTEAFFGQGTRLTVV.

There are many counts of this clone. The CDR3 end falls 3 residues outside the read, so it is completed with the germline J gene. The chain links TRBV5-4 to TRBJ2-1; TRBD2 matches at 8 bases. Germline lookup yields CDR1 SGHNT and CDR2 YYREEE (reference sequence). V trimming: 3 bases; J trimming: 0 bases; junction bases outside the gene matches: 2. The CDR3 is 15 amino acids. Incomplete CDR3 DNA: TGTGCCAGCAGCTACAGCGGGAGCTCCTACAATGAG. Its translation: CASSYSGSSYNE. The entire CDR3 sequence reads CASSYSGSSYNEQFF.

This clone was counted only a few times. The read terminates 3 residues before the CDR3 end, so the remaining end is supplied by the germline J gene. The chain uses TRBV20-1 and TRBJ2-7, with 12 bases matching TRBD2. CDR3 size: 14 residues. The V gene's germline CDR1 is DFQATT and CDR2 SNEGSKA (reference sequence). The J segment lost 5 bases and the V segment lost 0 bases, leaving 2 bases of the junction unmatched. CDR3 sequence reads: CSARELAGGDEQYF. The covered CDR3 bases are TGCAGTGCTAGAGAACTAGCGGGAGGAGACGAG.

Details on this clone: The CDR3 end falls 3 residues outside the read, so it is completed with the germline J gene. V is TRBV19 and J is TRBJ2-7, with 10 bases matching TRBD2. V trimming: 5 bases; J trimming: 3 bases; junction bases outside the gene matches: 4. Germline V CDR1 and CDR2: LNHDA, SQIVND (reference sequence). The CDR3 is 14 residues long. The sequenced CDR3 bases are TGTGCCAGTAGTGCCGGGACTAGCGACTACGAG. Its translation: CASSAGTSDYE. In full, the CDR3 is CASSAGTSDYEQYF. Full variable domain (remainder filled in from reference TRBV19 and TRBJ2-7): DGGITQSPKYLFRKEGQNVTLSCEQNLNHDAMYWYRQDPGQGLRLIYYSQIVNDFQKGDIAEGYSVSREKKESFPLTVTSAQKNPTAFYLCASSAGTSDYEQYFGPGTRLTVT.

A word on this clone: The DNA ends 3 residues before the CDR3 does, and the rest of the CDR3 is filled in from the germline J gene. J is TRBJ2-1 and V is TRBV7-9, with a possible D match to TRBD2 (5 bases). V lost 9 bases to trimming and J lost 5 bases, with 17 bases between them. Germline V CDR1 and CDR2: SEHNR, FQNEAQ (reference sequence). The CDR3 runs to 14 residues. The sequenced CDR3 bases are TGTGCCAGGGGTTCTGGCGGGCCAAACAATGAG. Translating gives CARGSGGPNNE. The whole CDR3 region reads CARGSGGPNNEQFF.

There are a few counts of this clone. The missing CDR3 end, 3 residues past where the read stops, is filled in from the germline J gene. V gene TRBV19 combines with J gene TRBJ2-1; TRBD2 matches at 7 bases. V lost 7 bases, J lost 3 bases, and 15 bases stayed unmatched. Germline loops: CDR1 LNHDA, CDR2 SQIVND (reference sequence). This CDR3 is 17 amino acids long. The chain's CDR3 is CASMGGFSETHYNEQFF. CDR3 DNA (partial): TGTGCCAGTATGGGGGGGTTTAGCGAGACCCACTACAATGAG.

This clone was seen more than once but under ten times. The CDR3 extends 3 residues past the end of the read, so its final part is completed from the germline J gene. V usage is TRBV6-2 or TRBV6-3 and J usage is TRBJ2-7, with D possibly matching TRBD1 (6 bases). Germline CDR1 reads MNHEY; CDR2 reads SVGEGT. Trimming took off 6 bases at V and 2 bases at J, with 14 bases between the two ends. The CDR3 loop spans 14 amino acids. The sequenced part of the CDR3 DNA is TGTGCCAGCAGCTGCCCTAGGGGGACCTACGAG. It is translated as CASSCPRGTYE. The full CDR3 is CASSCPRGTYEQYF.

This clone has a handful of counts. CDR3 loop: CASSMGSGRSLETQYF. CDR3 DNA, as far as it was read: TGTGCCAGTAGTATGGGTAGCGGGAGGTCATTGGAGACC. V gene TRBV19 combines with J gene TRBJ2-5; 10 bases fit TRBD2. The read halts 3 residues ahead of the CDR3 end, with the missing end drawn from the germline J gene. From germline, CDR1 is LNHDA and CDR2 SQIVND (reference sequence). This CDR3 has 16 amino acids. The trim removed 3 bases at V and 5 bases at J, leaving 9 bases unmatched.

For this clone: The DNA ends 3 residues before the CDR3 does, and the rest of the CDR3 is filled in from the germline J gene. This chain joins TRBV30 and TRBJ2-3; D unclear. V was clipped by 0 bases and J by 0 bases, with 4 bases between them. This CDR3 comprises 13 residues. Germline CDR1 reads GTSNPN; CDR2 reads SVGIG (reference sequence). The CDR3 sequence: CAWSVPSTDTQYF. Partial CDR3 DNA: TGTGCCTGGAGTGTCCCTAGCACAGATACG. The complete variable domain, with remaining parts taken from reference TRBV30 and TRBJ2-3, reads SQTIHQWPATLVQPVGSPLSLECTVEGTSNPNLYWYRQAAGRGLQLLFYSVGIGQISSEVPQNLSASRPQDRQFILSSKKLLLSDSGFYLCAWSVPSTDTQYFGPGTRLTVL.